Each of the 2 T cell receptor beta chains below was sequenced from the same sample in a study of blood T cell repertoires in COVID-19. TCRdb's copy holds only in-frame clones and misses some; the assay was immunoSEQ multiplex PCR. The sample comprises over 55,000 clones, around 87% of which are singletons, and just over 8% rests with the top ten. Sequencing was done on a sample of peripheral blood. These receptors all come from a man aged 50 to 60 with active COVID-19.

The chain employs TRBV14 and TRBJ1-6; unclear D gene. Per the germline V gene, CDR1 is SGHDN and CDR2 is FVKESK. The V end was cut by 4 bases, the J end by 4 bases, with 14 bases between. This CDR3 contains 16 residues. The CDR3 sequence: CASSPRVYPYNSPLHF. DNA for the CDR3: TGTGCCAGCAGCCCCCGTGTCTACCCATATAATTCACCCCTCCACTTT.

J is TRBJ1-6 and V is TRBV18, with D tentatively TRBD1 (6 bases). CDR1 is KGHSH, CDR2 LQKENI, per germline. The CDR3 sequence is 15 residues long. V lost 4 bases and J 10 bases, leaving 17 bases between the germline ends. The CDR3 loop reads CASSLVTGLESPLHF. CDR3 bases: TGTGCCAGCTCACTTGTGACAGGCTTGGAATCACCCCTCCACTTT.